One T cell receptor beta chain is described in this entry. Antigen specificity is unknown. This sample is drawn from a study of T-cell reconstitution after alpha-beta-depleted transplantation in children. Unique molecular identifiers were used in preparing the TCRbeta library. A single record per CDR3 protein comes from TCRdb applying MiXCR to the PCR reads. Among hundreds of thousands of distinct CDR3 sequences listed, 16% were seen once. Study-wide results and limits: The origin of alpha-beta T cells about two months after transplant was reportedly several hundred expanded graft clones. Newly generated T cells supplied most T-cell counts and diversity one year post-transplant. The study traced high day-60 TCRbeta diversity in some patients to surviving recipient T cells and thymic progenitors.

The V end was cut by 4 bases, the J end by 0 bases, with 17 bases between. The CDR3 is 17 amino acids. Germline V CDR1 and CDR2: SGHRS, YFSETQ. The sequences come from PBMCs, mostly from graft donor cells, collected 360 days after TCRalphabeta/CD19-depleted stem cell transplant. The receptor's source is a male patient under 18 who had a stem cell transplant for acute lymphoblastic leukemia, so the T cells may come from the graft donor. The gene calls are TRBV5-1 and TRBJ2-1; possible D gene TRBD1, 5 bases. CDR3: CASSTNSGFSSYNEQFF. The CDR3 region has the DNA TGCGCCAGCAGCACCAACTCAGGGTTTAGCTCCTACAATGAGCAGTTCTTC.